This T cell receptor beta chain was recorded in a study of OX40 agonist ivuxolimab in advanced cancers. Study conclusions and caveats: At 0.1 to 3.0 mg/kg and by week 6, clonal expansion occurred in CD4+ and CD8+ blood T cells.

The CDR3 sequence is 13 residues long. Trimming removed 1 base from V and 3 bases from J, with 8 bases in between. Germline V gene sequence: CDR1 SGHNT, CDR2 YYREEE (reference sequence). People who had autoimmune disease history or systemic immunosuppression were excluded. Produced via immunoSEQ multiplex PCR; TCRdb's table is partial and in-frame only. The sample lists some 41,000 clones; roughly 91% were seen once. This clone was recorded once. Its antigen remains unidentified. The rearrangement uses TRBV5-4 and TRBJ2-7; no clear D gene. This material consisted of CD4+ or CD8+ T cells sorted from blood, taken in a trial of the OX40 agonist ivuxolimab. The source is an adult with an advanced solid tumor such as melanoma, head and neck, liver or kidney cancer. CDR3 DNA sequence: TGTGCCAGCAGCTTGAAGGTGAGCTACGAGCAGTACTTC. Protein: CASSLKVSYEQYF.